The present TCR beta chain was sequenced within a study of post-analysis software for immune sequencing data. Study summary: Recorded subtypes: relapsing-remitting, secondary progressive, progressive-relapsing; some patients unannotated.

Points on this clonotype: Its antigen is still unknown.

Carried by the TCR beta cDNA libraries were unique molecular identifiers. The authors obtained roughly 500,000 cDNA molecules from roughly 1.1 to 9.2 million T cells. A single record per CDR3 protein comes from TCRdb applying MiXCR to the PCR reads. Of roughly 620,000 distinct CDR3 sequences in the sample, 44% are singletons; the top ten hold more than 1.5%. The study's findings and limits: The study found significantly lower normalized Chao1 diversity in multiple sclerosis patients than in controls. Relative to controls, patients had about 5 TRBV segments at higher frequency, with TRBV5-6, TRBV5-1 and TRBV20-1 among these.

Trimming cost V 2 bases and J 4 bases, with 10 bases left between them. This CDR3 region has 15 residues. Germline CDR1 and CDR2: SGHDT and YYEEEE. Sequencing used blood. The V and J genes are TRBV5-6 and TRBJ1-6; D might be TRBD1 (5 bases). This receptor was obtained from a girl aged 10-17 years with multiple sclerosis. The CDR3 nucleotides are TGTGCCAGCAGCTTTTCCGGGGGTTATAATTCACCCCTCCACTTT. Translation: CASSFSGGYNSPLHF.